This TCR beta chain was identified in a study of blood T cell repertoires in COVID-19. On the study more broadly: Donors in the United States, Italy and Spain gave samples during acute or convalescent COVID-19.

Looked up from germline, CDR1 is MGHRA and CDR2 is YSYEKL. The CDR3 runs 16 residues. Trimming cost V 4 bases and J 7 bases; bases outside gene matches: 11. TCRdb keeps only in-frame clones here, not all; method: immunoSEQ multiplex PCR. This table holds hundreds of thousands of clones, about 80% found once. The sequence was obtained from a woman aged 80 or over with acute or convalescent COVID-19. Specimen: peripheral blood. The chain joins TRBV4-1 to TRBJ2-1; TRBD2 matches 9 bases. This CDR3 reads CASSPREAGGFNEQFF. CDR3 nucleotides: TGCGCCAGCAGCCCGCGAGAGGCGGGGGGGTTTAATGAGCAGTTCTTC.